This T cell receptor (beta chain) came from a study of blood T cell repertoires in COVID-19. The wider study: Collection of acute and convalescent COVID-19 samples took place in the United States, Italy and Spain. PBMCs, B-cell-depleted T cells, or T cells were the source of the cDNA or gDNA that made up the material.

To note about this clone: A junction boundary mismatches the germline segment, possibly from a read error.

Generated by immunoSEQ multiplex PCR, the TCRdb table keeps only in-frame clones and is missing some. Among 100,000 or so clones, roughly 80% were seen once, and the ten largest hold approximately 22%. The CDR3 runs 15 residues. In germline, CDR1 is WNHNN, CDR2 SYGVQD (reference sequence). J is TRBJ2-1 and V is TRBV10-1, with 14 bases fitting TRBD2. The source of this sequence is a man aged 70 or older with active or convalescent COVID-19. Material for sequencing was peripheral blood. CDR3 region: CVSSGGLAGANEQFF. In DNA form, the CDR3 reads TGCGTCAGCAGTGGGGGACTAGCGGGAGCGAATGAGCAGTTCTTC.